The clone carrying this T cell receptor (beta chain) has more than one count but fewer than ten. What it binds is not known. Primers: 60 Vbeta forward and 13 Jbeta reverse. TCRdb's copy holds only in-frame clones and misses some; the assay was immunoSEQ multiplex PCR. The sample yields hundreds of thousands of clones, approximately 83% seen once. This entry belongs to a study of cytomegalovirus exposure and HLA in healthy donors. Study-level points and caveats: TCR beta chains numbering more than 150 were designated cytomegalovirus-associated.

The V segment lost 3 bases and the J segment 0 bases; nucleotides outside the gene matches: 1. The CDR3 spans 14 residues. Germline V gene lookup returns CDR1 SGHVS and CDR2 FNYEAQ. The rearrangement joins TRBV7-6 to TRBJ1-1; 7 positions agree with TRBD1. The sample consisted of PBMCs. This receptor was identified in a girl aged 5-17 years in good health and CMV-seronegative. CDR3 nucleotide sequence: TGTGCCAGCAGCTTTGGACAGGTGAACACTGAAGCTTTCTTT. It codes for CASSFGQVNTEAFF.